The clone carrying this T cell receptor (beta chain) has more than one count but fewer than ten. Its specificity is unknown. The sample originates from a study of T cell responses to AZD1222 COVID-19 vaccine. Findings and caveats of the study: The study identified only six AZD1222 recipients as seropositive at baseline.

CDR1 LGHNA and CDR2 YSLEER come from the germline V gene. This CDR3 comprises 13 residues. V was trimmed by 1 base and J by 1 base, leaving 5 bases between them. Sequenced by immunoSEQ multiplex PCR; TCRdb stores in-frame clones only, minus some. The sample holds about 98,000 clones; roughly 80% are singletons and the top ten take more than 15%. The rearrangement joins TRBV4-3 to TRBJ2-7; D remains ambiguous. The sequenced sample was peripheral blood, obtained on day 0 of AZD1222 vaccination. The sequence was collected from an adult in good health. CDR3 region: CASSQGRSYEQYF. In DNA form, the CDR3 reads TGCGCCAGCAGCCAAGGACGGTCCTACGAGCAGTACTTC.